The clone carrying this TCR beta chain turned up a few times. The sample is drawn from a study of T cells after yellow fever vaccination. One entry per CDR3 protein results from TCRdb running MiXCR on the 5' RACE reads. The sample has a few hundred thousand distinct CDR3 sequences; around 8.1% are singletons. The CDR3 spans 15 residues. J was trimmed by 10 bases and V by 5 bases; bases with no gene match: 9. From germline, CDR1 is SGHRS and CDR2 YFSETQ. The rearrangement joins TRBV5-1 to TRBJ1-6; 10 bases are shared with TRBD1. This clonotype was sampled from a man aged 18 to 30 who received the YFV17D yellow fever vaccine. Specimen: PBMCs, collected roughly 45 days after the first yellow fever vaccination. CDR3 nucleotides: TGCGCCAGCAGATTCCGGGACAGGGGATACTCACCCCTCCACTTT. Its translation is CASRFRDRGYSPLHF.